The present T cell receptor (beta chain) was sequenced within a study of T cell clonality in common variable immunodeficiency. Study outcomes and limitations: Fewer TCRbeta clones were shared among CVID subjects than controls.

CDR1 and CDR2 from the germline V gene are SQVTM and ANQGSEA. The length of the CDR3 is 11 residues. Unmatched junction bases numbered 5, after V lost 7 bases and J lost 6 bases. CVID and control samples used equivalent genomic DNA input. Profiled with immunoSEQ multiplex PCR; TCRdb holds only in-frame clones, not every one. The sample was found to contain under 35,000 clones, and every one recurs. Ten or more counts support this clone. What it binds is not known. The CDR3 end lies 3 residues beyond the end of the read and is filled in from the germline J gene. This clonotype originated in a person aged 18-70 years in good health. The specimen was peripheral blood mononuclear cells. The chain employs TRBV29-1 and TRBJ1-2; 7 bases map to TRBD1. This CDR3 is CSERTGDGYTF. The part of the CDR3 DNA that was read is TGCAGCGAACGGACAGGCGATGGC.